A single sample is the source of the 30 T cell receptor beta chains below, sequenced in a study of Ad26.COV2.S vaccination and SARS-CoV-2 variants. Treatment defined: roughly 18 received Ad26.COV2.S at low or high dose, single or two shots; roughly five received placebo; per-sample allocation not given. The investigators took samples on day 63 after the first vaccine or placebo injection. The method was immunoSEQ multiplex PCR; TCRdb's version includes in-frame clones alone and lacks a portion of them. The table has about 440,000 clones, roughly 87% seen once. This specimen consisted of peripheral blood, obtained in a trial of Ad26.COV2.S vaccine versus placebo. Receptors were obtained from a person between 18 and 60 years old who received the Ad26.COV2.S COVID-19 vaccine or a placebo.

This clone appeared a single time. The J gene is TRBJ2-7, the V gene TRBV6-1, with 9 bases fitting TRBD1. Germline values: CDR1 MNHNS, CDR2 SASEGT. There are 16 residues in the CDR3. Losses at the gene ends were 1 base for V and 0 bases for J; bases not matched to a gene: 4. The CDR3 DNA sequence: TGTGCCAGCAGTGAAGAGCGGACAGGGGCCTCCTACGAGCAGTACTTC. Its protein product is CASSEERTGASYEQYF.

This chain links TRBV5-6 with TRBJ1-1, with TRBD1 identical over 7 bases. Germline V CDR1 and CDR2: SGHDT, YYEEEE. Trimming cost V 3 bases and J 7 bases; bases outside gene matches: 6. The CDR3 is made up of 13 amino acids. The CDR3 here is CASSSQGRGEAFF. CDR3 bases: TGTGCCAGCAGCTCACAGGGGCGAGGTGAAGCTTTCTTT.

The chain carries TRBV4-2 and TRBJ2-5, with 13 bases lining up with TRBD2. The V gene's germline CDR1 is LGHNA and CDR2 YNFKEQ. This CDR3 has 18 amino acids. The junction had 14 bases not matched to a gene; V was cut back by 5 bases and J by 5 bases. The CDR3 coding sequence is TGTGCCAGCAGCGGACAACCGGGACTAGCGGGAATCCGGGAGACCCAGTACTTC. Translated, it gives CASSGQPGLAGIRETQYF.

V usage is TRBV28 and J usage is TRBJ1-4; D uncertain. V lost 7 bases to trimming and J lost 6 bases, with 24 bases between them. CDR1 MDHEN and CDR2 SYDVKM come from the germline V gene. The CDR3 is 17 amino acids. CDR3 sequence (DNA): TGTGCCAGCATACCTTCCCGGGCCCCCCGGTTAGATGAAAAACTGTTTTTT. Amino acid sequence: CASIPSRAPRLDEKLFF.

CDR3 coding DNA: TGTGCCAGCAGTTACATGGGAGTAGAAGGAAATGAGCAGTTCTTC. It is translated as CASSYMGVEGNEQFF. The V call is TRBV27, the J call TRBJ2-1; D perhaps matches TRBD2 (5 bases). This CDR3 region has 15 residues. Germline lookup yields CDR1 MNHEY and CDR2 SMNVEV (reference sequence). Trimming took 4 bases from V and 7 from J, leaving 17 bases between them.

The gene calls are TRBV27 and TRBJ2-2, with TRBD2 matching over 9 bases. CDR3 length: 17 amino acids. Germline V gene data show CDR1 as MNHEY and CDR2 as SMNVEV (reference sequence). V shed 5 bases, J shed 6 bases, and the junction held 13 bases outside the gene matches. The CDR3 bases are TGTGCCAGCAGTCCCTACCCAGGCGGGAGGGGGTCCGGGGAGCTGTTTTTT. As protein: CASSPYPGGRGSGELFF.

This sequence joins TRBV7-9 and TRBJ1-4, with D hard to call. The CDR3 loop spans 13 amino acids. Germline CDR1 reads SEHNR; CDR2 reads FQNEAQ (reference sequence). Trimming stripped 5 bases from V and 8 bases from J, with 12 bases between. The CDR3 sequence is CASSTQEREKLFF. The CDR3 DNA is TGTGCCAGCAGCACCCAGGAACGGGAAAAACTGTTTTTT.

V usage is TRBV10-3 and J usage is TRBJ2-1; 9 bases match TRBD1. Looked up from germline, CDR1 is ENHRY and CDR2 is SYGVKD. V lost 4 bases and J lost 7; bases outside the gene matches: 8. The CDR3 consists of 15 residues. The CDR3 bases are TGTGCCATCAGTGTGGCCGGGACAGGGTGGAATGAGCAGTTCTTC. The encoded protein is CAISVAGTGWNEQFF.

The chain has TRBV11-3 and TRBJ1-1; D remains unclear. V lost 5 bases and J lost 0, with 16 bases in between. Germline CDR1 is SGHNT and CDR2 is YENEEA. The CDR3 is made up of 16 amino acids. The CDR3 protein is CASSKGPAFMNTEAFF. DNA for the CDR3: TGTGCCAGCAGCAAAGGGCCTGCTTTCATGAACACTGAAGCTTTCTTT.

CDR3 sequence: CASSPRGFHTDTQYF. CDR3 DNA sequence: TGTGCCAGCAGCCCCCGAGGGTTTCACACAGATACGCAGTATTTT. The V and J genes are TRBV6-5 and TRBJ2-3; maybe TRBD2 (5 bases). CDR3 length: 15 residues. Trimming took 6 bases from V and 2 from J, leaving 15 bases between them. Per germline, CDR1 MNHEY and CDR2 SVGAGI.

The chain couples TRBV6-7 to TRBJ2-7; D possibly corresponds to TRBD2 (5 bases). TRBV6-7 is assigned to the ORF class and has an uncertain function. The CDR3 is 17 amino acids. V dropped 0 bases and J dropped 2 bases, with 17 bases sitting between them. The CDR3 sequence: CASSYSRASRSPYEQYF. The CDR3 DNA is TGTGCCAGCAGTTACTCCCGGGCTAGCAGGAGCCCCTACGAGCAGTACTTC.

The gene calls are TRBV5-1 and TRBJ1-4, with D possibly TRBD1 on 6 matching bases. CDR1 and CDR2 from the germline V gene are SGHRS and YFSETQ. The ends were cut back, 0 bases at V and 7 bases at J, with 16 bases in the middle. There are 16 residues in the CDR3. CDR3: CASSLGTGFGGEKLFF. The CDR3 region has the DNA TGCGCCAGCAGCTTGGGAACAGGGTTCGGGGGTGAAAAACTGTTTTTT.

This clone was seen a few times. This chain links TRBV6-1 with TRBJ2-7; 8 positions match TRBD1. Germline loops: CDR1 MNHNS, CDR2 SASEGT. CDR3 length equals 17 residues. V lost 3 bases, J lost 2 bases, and 12 bases stayed unmatched. DNA for the CDR3: TGTGCCAGCAGTGACTTGCGGTGGGTACAGGGGGCCTACGAGCAGTACTTC. Amino acids: CASSDLRWVQGAYEQYF.

This clone showed up many times. The chain joins TRBV6-1 to TRBJ2-2; D ambiguous. The CDR3 is made up of 13 amino acids. Trimming left V 3 bases short and J 0 bases short, with 2 bases between. Germline values: CDR1 MNHNS, CDR2 SASEGT. The CDR3 coding sequence is TGTGCCAGCAGTGACCCGAACACCGGGGAGCTGTTTTTT. The encoded protein is CASSDPNTGELFF.

This clone was detected only a few times. The chain combines TRBV20-1 with TRBJ2-7; 7 nucleotides match TRBD2. The CDR3 is 15 residues long. Looked up from germline, CDR1 is DFQATT and CDR2 is SNEGSKA (reference sequence). Trimming took 3 bases from V and 2 from J; bases not matched to a gene: 10. In DNA form, the CDR3 reads TGCAGTGCTAGTGAGGGCGCGGGAGCGCCCTACGAGCAGTACTTC. It translates to CSASEGAGAPYEQYF.

This clone has more than one count but fewer than ten. V usage is TRBV2 and J usage is TRBJ2-1; D is ambiguous. V was trimmed by 8 bases and J by 0 bases, leaving 14 bases between them. The germline CDR1 and CDR2 sequences are SNHLY and FYNNEI. The CDR3 spans 15 residues. The chain's CDR3 is CASPGVRSSYNEQFF. The DNA for the CDR3 is TGTGCCAGCCCTGGGGTCAGGAGCTCCTACAATGAGCAGTTCTTC.

This sequence joins TRBV5-4 and TRBJ2-7; tentative D call: TRBD2 (5 bases). Germline CDR1 is SGHNT and CDR2 is YYREEE (reference sequence). Deletions cut 0 bases from V and 7 bases from J, with 8 bases between. The CDR3 runs 12 residues. This CDR3 reads CASSLDTGEQYF. As DNA, the CDR3 is TGTGCCAGCAGCTTGGATACGGGGGAGCAGTACTTC.

The rearrangement links TRBV5-4 to TRBJ1-1, with D possibly TRBD1 on 5 matching bases. This CDR3 contains 14 residues. Germline V gene sequence: CDR1 SGHNT, CDR2 YYREEE (reference sequence). The ends were cut back, 0 bases at V and 6 bases at J, with 12 bases in the middle. CDR3 region: CASSLEVGGAEAFF. The CDR3, as DNA: TGTGCCAGCAGCTTGGAGGTCGGGGGGGCTGAAGCTTTCTTT. Complete variable domain (other parts from reference TRBV5-4 and TRBJ1-1): ETGVTQSPTHLIKTRGQQVTLRCSSQSGHNTVSWYQQALGQGPQFIFQYYREEENGRGNFPPRFSGLQFPNYSSELNVNALELDDSALYLCASSLEVGGAEAFFGQGTRLTVV.

The V gene is TRBV5-1, the J gene TRBJ1-1; possibly TRBD1 for D (5 bases). The V end was cut by 1 base, the J end by 5 bases, with 12 bases between. The CDR3 runs to 14 residues. The germline V gene has CDR1 SGHRS and CDR2 YFSETQ. This chain's CDR3 is CASSLRAGQTEAFF. The CDR3 nucleotides read TGCGCCAGCAGCTTGAGGGCAGGGCAGACTGAAGCTTTCTTT.

This sequence joins TRBV28 and TRBJ2-7; perhaps TRBD1 as D (6 bases). Germline V gene data show CDR1 as MDHEN and CDR2 as SYDVKM. The CDR3 is 15 amino acids. Deletions cut 2 bases from V and 0 bases from J, with 11 bases between. CDR3 sequence reads: CASSLETGSSYEQYF. The CDR3 DNA sequence: TGTGCCAGCAGTTTAGAGACAGGCAGCTCCTACGAGCAGTACTTC.

The chain uses TRBV28 and TRBJ1-5; D is possibly TRBD1 (5 bases). The CDR3 contains 13 residues. V dropped 7 bases and J dropped 6 bases, with 13 bases sitting between them. Looked up from germline, CDR1 is MDHEN and CDR2 is SYDVKM. This CDR3 reads CASNPGGIQPQHF. The CDR3 DNA sequence: TGTGCCAGCAATCCGGGGGGGATTCAGCCCCAGCATTTT.

This clone has just one count. The V gene is TRBV9, the J gene TRBJ2-7; D might be TRBD1 or TRBD2, each matching 5 bases. Germline V gives CDR1 SGDLS, CDR2 YYNGEE. The CDR3 is 14 amino acids. V was pared by 0 bases and J by 0 bases, with 7 bases between. The CDR3 loop is CASSVEGSSYEQYF. As DNA, the CDR3 is TGTGCCAGCAGCGTAGAGGGGAGCTCCTACGAGCAGTACTTC.

The chain has TRBV5-6 and TRBJ2-6; D ambiguous. The CDR3 covers 16 residues. Trimming removed 1 base from V and 0 bases from J, with 8 bases in between. CDR1 is SGHDT, CDR2 YYEEEE, per germline. CDR3: CASSLYPASGANVLTF. The CDR3 DNA is TGTGCCAGCAGCTTGTATCCAGCCTCTGGGGCCAACGTCCTGACTTTC.

This rearrangement joins TRBV5-1 to TRBJ2-7; D may correspond to TRBD1 or TRBD2 (5 bases each). Germline assignment: CDR1 SGHRS and CDR2 YFSETQ. V lost 5 bases and J 4 bases, leaving 10 bases between the germline ends. This CDR3 spans 12 amino acids. CDR3 amino acids: CASSNEGYEQYF. CDR3 bases: TGCGCCAGCAGTAACGAGGGGTACGAGCAGTACTTC.

The chain joins TRBV3-1 (or the pseudogene TRBV3-2) to TRBJ1-4; 9 nucleotides match TRBD1. The trim removed 5 bases at V and 8 bases at J, leaving 9 bases unmatched. The germline gives CDR1 LGHDT, CDR2 YNNKEL (reference sequence). This CDR3 contains 15 residues. As DNA, the CDR3 is TGTGCCAGCAGCTCCGGACAGGGGTTATGGGAAAAACTGTTTTTT. Protein sequence: CASSSGQGLWEKLFF.

This chain connects TRBV10-3 to TRBJ2-5; 11 bases match TRBD1. Germline loops: CDR1 ENHRY, CDR2 SYGVKD. This CDR3 has 15 residues. The V and J ends lost 6 bases and 4 bases, in that order; junction bases with no gene match: 7. The CDR3 here is CAIRVTGTGGETQYF. The CDR3 DNA reads as TGTGCCATCAGAGTAACCGGGACAGGGGGAGAGACCCAGTACTTC.

This chain uses TRBV7-8 with TRBJ2-7; TRBD2 matches 11 bases. Germline V gene sequence: CDR1 SGHVS, CDR2 FQNEAQ. This CDR3 region has 15 residues. V gave up 4 bases and J gave up 2 bases; unmatched junction bases: 4. CDR3 residues: CASSSLAGGPYEQYF. The CDR3 bases are TGTGCCAGCAGCTCGTTAGCGGGAGGGCCCTACGAGCAGTACTTC. Complete variable domain (other parts from reference TRBV7-8 and TRBJ2-7): GAGVSQSPRYKVAKRGQDVALRCDPISGHVSLFWYQQALGQGPEFLTYFQNEAQLDKSGLPSDRFFAERPEGSVSTLKIQRTQQEDSAVYLCASSSLAGGPYEQYFGPGTRLTVT.

This rearrangement joins TRBV12-3 or TRBV12-4 to TRBJ1-5, with D unresolved. Trimming took off 10 bases at V and 1 base at J, with 11 bases between the two ends. CDR3 length: 13 amino acids. CDR3: CATSRESNQPQHF. The CDR3 DNA reads as TGTGCCACATCCCGAGAAAGCAATCAGCCCCAGCATTTT.

The rearrangement uses TRBV25-1 and TRBJ2-7, with 8 bases aligning to TRBD1. Germline V CDR1 and CDR2: MGHDK, SYGVNS. The V gene end was trimmed by 6 bases and the J gene end by 2 bases; junction bases not matched to a gene: 6. CDR3 length equals 14 residues. The CDR3 here is CASRRQGWPYEQYF. For the CDR3, the DNA is TGTGCCAGCAGACGACAGGGGTGGCCCTACGAGCAGTACTTC.

The genes are TRBV30 and TRBJ1-5; a weak D match, TRBD1 (5 bases). CDR3 size: 15 residues. Between the trimmed V and J ends, which lost 1 base and 0 bases, there was a span of 10 bases. The germline gives CDR1 GTSNPN, CDR2 SVGIG (reference sequence). In nucleotides, the CDR3 is TGTGCCTGGAGTGGTGGGACGGGTAGCAATCAGCCCCAGCATTTT. Its protein product is CAWSGGTGSNQPQHF.